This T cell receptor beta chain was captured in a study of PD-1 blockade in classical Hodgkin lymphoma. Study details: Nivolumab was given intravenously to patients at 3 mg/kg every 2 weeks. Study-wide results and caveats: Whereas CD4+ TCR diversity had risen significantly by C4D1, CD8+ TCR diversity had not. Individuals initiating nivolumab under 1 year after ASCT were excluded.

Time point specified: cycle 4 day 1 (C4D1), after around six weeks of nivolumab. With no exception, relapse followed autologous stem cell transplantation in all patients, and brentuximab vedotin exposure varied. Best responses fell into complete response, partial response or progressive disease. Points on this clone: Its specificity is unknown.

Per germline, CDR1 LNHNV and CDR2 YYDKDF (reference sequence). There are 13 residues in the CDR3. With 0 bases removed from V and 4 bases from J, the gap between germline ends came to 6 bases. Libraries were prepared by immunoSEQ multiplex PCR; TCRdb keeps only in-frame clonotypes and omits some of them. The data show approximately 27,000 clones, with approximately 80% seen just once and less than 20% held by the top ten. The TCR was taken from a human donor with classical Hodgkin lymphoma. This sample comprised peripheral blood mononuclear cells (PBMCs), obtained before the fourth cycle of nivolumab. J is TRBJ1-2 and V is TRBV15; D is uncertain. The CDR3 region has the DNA TGTGCCACCAGCAGAGATAAGGCCTATGGCTACACCTTC. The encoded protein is CATSRDKAYGYTF.